Shown below are 29 T cell receptor beta chains from a single sample sequenced in a study of blood T cell repertoires in COVID-19. Sequenced by immunoSEQ multiplex PCR; TCRdb stores in-frame clones only, minus some. The sample gives tens of thousands of clones, less than 90% of which show up once; 10% to 15% is in the top ten. The sequenced material came from peripheral blood. Receptors originate from a human donor in a cohort sampled during active COVID-19.

This clone occurred once. For the CDR3, the DNA is TGCGCCAGCAGCCAAGACAACAGGGCGTTTAACTATGGCTACACCTTC. This gives the protein CASSQDNRAFNYGYTF. The V gene is TRBV4-3, the J gene TRBJ1-2, with D possibly TRBD1 on 6 matching bases. The CDR3 runs 16 residues. The V and J ends lost 0 bases and 1 base respectively, with 12 bases between them. Germline V gives CDR1 LGHNA, CDR2 YSLEER.

The chain joins TRBV6-1 to TRBJ2-7; tentative D call: TRBD1 (5 bases). The V end was cut by 0 bases, the J end by 2 bases, with 17 bases between. This CDR3 is built from 17 residues. Germline V CDR1 and CDR2: MNHNS, SASEGT. The CDR3 sequence is CASSEAVSHRTPYEQYF. Here the CDR3 DNA reads TGTGCCAGCAGTGAAGCCGTGAGCCACAGGACCCCCTACGAGCAGTACTTC.

The V and J genes are TRBV5-1 and TRBJ1-3; the D is unclear. Trimming took 4 bases from V and 0 from J, leaving 8 bases between them. The germline V gene has CDR1 SGHRS and CDR2 YFSETQ. The CDR3 loop spans 14 amino acids. The CDR3 loop reads CASSATISGNTIYF. The CDR3 DNA reads TGCGCCAGCAGCGCCACAATCTCTGGAAACACCATATATTTT.

The rearrangement links TRBV28 to TRBJ2-3; D uncertain. The germline gives CDR1 MDHEN, CDR2 SYDVKM. The germline V and J ends were trimmed by 4 bases and 3 bases, with 11 bases remaining between them. CDR3 length: 14 residues. Here the CDR3 DNA reads TGTGCCAGCAGTTATGGTCGGAGAACAGATACGCAGTATTTT. This gives the protein CASSYGRRTDTQYF.

The chain recombines TRBV19 with TRBJ2-5, with 9 bases lining up with TRBD1. The V gene's germline CDR1 is LNHDA and CDR2 SQIVND (reference sequence). This CDR3 contains 16 residues. Trimming cost V 2 bases and J 6 bases; bases outside gene matches: 10. Here the CDR3 reads CASSIPGTGREKTQYF. DNA for the CDR3: TGTGCCAGTAGTATACCCGGGACAGGGAGGGAGAAGACCCAGTACTTC.

This sequence joins TRBV5-1 and TRBJ2-6, with D possibly being TRBD2 (7 bases). Between the trimmed V and J ends, which lost 0 bases and 4 bases, there was a span of 14 bases. Germline lookup yields CDR1 SGHRS and CDR2 YFSETQ. The CDR3 has 17 amino acids. CDR3 in DNA: TGCGCCAGCAGCTTGGCCGTAGGGGGGGCAGGGGCCAACGTCCTGACTTTC. The encoded protein is CASSLAVGGAGANVLTF.

This chain uses TRBV19 with TRBJ2-2; D may be TRBD2 (6 bases). CDR3 length: 15 amino acids. Germline CDR1 reads LNHDA; CDR2 reads SQIVND (reference sequence). The V and J ends lost 5 bases and 0 bases respectively, with 10 bases between them. The CDR3 sequence: CASSPGGANTGELFF. The CDR3 DNA reads as TGTGCCAGTAGTCCCGGGGGAGCGAACACCGGGGAGCTGTTTTTT.

The rearrangement uses TRBV9 and TRBJ2-3, with 7 bases aligning to TRBD2. Germline V CDR1 and CDR2: SGDLS, YYNGEE. V lost 2 bases, J lost 5 bases, and 8 bases stayed unmatched. CDR3 size: 15 residues. CDR3 nucleotide sequence: TGTGCCAGCAGCGTGTCGAAGCGGGGTATAGATACGCAGTATTTT. It encodes CASSVSKRGIDTQYF.

This rearrangement joins TRBV28 to TRBJ1-2, with D possibly matching TRBD1 (6 bases). Looked up from germline, CDR1 is MDHEN and CDR2 is SYDVKM. The CDR3 loop spans 12 amino acids. V shed 8 bases and J shed 0 bases, with 7 bases lying between them. For the CDR3, the DNA is TGTGCCAGCCGGACAGCTAACTATGGCTACACCTTC. Translation: CASRTANYGYTF.

This clone is labeled as medium-sized. The chain couples TRBV12-3 or TRBV12-4 to TRBJ1-5; 8 bases fit TRBD1. The CDR3 consists of 13 residues. J gave up 9 bases and V 6 bases, and 7 bases lay outside the gene matches. The DNA of the CDR3 is TGTGCCAGCAGCCAGCAGGGGGCTACGCCCCAGCATTTT. Its protein product is CASSQQGATPQHF.

V gene TRBV5-6 combines with J gene TRBJ2-7, with TRBD2 as a possible D gene (5 bases). This CDR3 contains 17 residues. The germline gives CDR1 SGHDT, CDR2 YYEEEE. V dropped 0 bases and J dropped 4 bases, with 20 bases sitting between them. CDR3 sequence: CASSLAGRGTFPYEQYF. In DNA form, the CDR3 reads TGTGCCAGCAGCTTGGCTGGCCGGGGTACCTTCCCTTACGAGCAGTACTTC.

This chain links TRBV18 with TRBJ1-2; 7 bases match TRBD1. The CDR3 is made up of 16 amino acids. Germline CDR1 and CDR2: KGHSH and LQKENI. J gave up 6 bases and V 1 base, and 11 bases lay outside the gene matches. The CDR3 DNA reads as TGTGCCAGCTCACCACTAGACAGGGCTTCCCCCCATGGCTACACCTTC. Translated, it gives CASSPLDRASPHGYTF.

A single count supports this clone. The chain is built from TRBV18 and TRBJ2-1; TRBD1 aligns across 10 bases. The J segment lost 4 bases and the V segment lost 5 bases, leaving 5 bases of the junction unmatched. CDR1 and CDR2 from the germline V gene are KGHSH and LQKENI. This CDR3 is built from 15 residues. In nucleotides, the CDR3 is TGTGCCAGCTCATCCCGGGACAGGGGTTACAATGAGCAGTTCTTC. Amino acid sequence: CASSSRDRGYNEQFF.

J is TRBJ1-5 and V is TRBV6-5; a weak D match, TRBD1 (6 bases). Germline V gives CDR1 MNHEY, CDR2 SVGAGI. The CDR3 spans 13 residues. V lost 9 bases and J 0 bases, leaving 9 bases between the germline ends. CDR3 region: CASQGNSNQPQHF. CDR3 in DNA: TGTGCCAGTCAGGGGAATAGCAATCAGCCCCAGCATTTT.

The rearrangement joins TRBV2 to TRBJ1-2; 9 bases map to TRBD1. Trimming cost V 2 bases and J 3 bases; bases outside gene matches: 13. The CDR3 covers 18 residues. CDR1 and CDR2 from the germline V gene are SNHLY and FYNNEI. DNA of the CDR3: TGTGCCAGCAGTGAATTTCCGACAGGGGGGCAATTAGACTATGGCTACACCTTC. Translating gives CASSEFPTGGQLDYGYTF.

This clone came up once. The genes are TRBV7-9 and TRBJ2-7; 8 bases agree with TRBD2. This CDR3 has 13 residues. Germline V gives CDR1 SEHNR, CDR2 FQNEAQ (reference sequence). The V gene end was trimmed by 3 bases and the J gene end by 6 bases; junction bases not matched to a gene: 4. CDR3 DNA sequence: TGTGCCAGCAGCTTCTTAGCGGGGCTCGAGCAGTACTTC. Residues: CASSFLAGLEQYF.

This rearrangement joins TRBV6-1 to TRBJ1-1; D ambiguous. V was trimmed by 0 bases and J by 0 bases, leaving 14 bases between them. The CDR3 contains 17 residues. Germline CDR1 reads MNHNS; CDR2 reads SASEGT. The CDR3 nucleotides are TGTGCCAGCAGTGAAGCGCTTCGGGGAAGACTGAACACTGAAGCTTTCTTT. This sequence encodes CASSEALRGRLNTEAFF.

This clone was seen a handful of times. The chain links TRBV28 to TRBJ2-5, with D uncertain. Trimming cost V 5 bases and J 5 bases, with 15 bases left between them. CDR3 length: 14 amino acids. Germline CDR1 and CDR2: MDHEN and SYDVKM. The CDR3, as DNA: TGTGCCAGCAGTACACTACCAGACCCCGAGACCCAGTACTTC. Translation gives CASSTLPDPETQYF.

This chain uses TRBV5-6 with TRBJ2-5; a possible D gene is TRBD2 (6 bases). Germline V gives CDR1 SGHDT, CDR2 YYEEEE. The V end was cut by 4 bases, the J end by 4 bases, with 23 bases between. This CDR3 comprises 17 residues. CDR3 sequence reads: CASSLQAMRGFVETQYF. The CDR3 DNA reads TGTGCCAGCAGCCTACAGGCGATGCGGGGTTTTGTAGAGACCCAGTACTTC.

This chain joins TRBV4-1 and TRBJ1-2; D remains ambiguous. The length of the CDR3 is 16 residues. V lost 3 bases to trimming and J lost 0 bases, with 14 bases between them. Germline V CDR1 and CDR2: MGHRA, YSYEKL. This CDR3 reads CASSHPPGGPNYGYTF. The CDR3 DNA reads TGCGCCAGCAGCCACCCACCGGGCGGGCCTAACTATGGCTACACCTTC.

The V gene is TRBV5-1, the J gene TRBJ1-3, with D unclear. Trimming left V 0 bases short and J 0 bases short, with 4 bases between. This CDR3 has 14 amino acids. Per the germline V gene, CDR1 is SGHRS and CDR2 is YFSETQ. In DNA form, the CDR3 reads TGCGCCAGCAGCTTGGGCAGCTCTGGAAACACCATATATTTT. Translating it yields CASSLGSSGNTIYF.

This rearrangement joins TRBV5-1 to TRBJ1-6, with D possibly TRBD1 on 6 matching bases. The germline V gene has CDR1 SGHRS and CDR2 YFSETQ. The V end was cut by 1 base, the J end by 7 bases, with 12 bases between. The CDR3 consists of 15 residues. CDR3 DNA sequence: TGCGCCAGCAGCTTGTTGGGGACATACAATTCACCCCTCCACTTT. This gives the protein CASSLLGTYNSPLHF.

This rearrangement joins TRBV10-3 to TRBJ1-2; a possible D gene is TRBD1 (5 bases). Trimming removed 7 bases from V and 7 bases from J, with 16 bases in between. Germline lookup yields CDR1 ENHRY and CDR2 SYGVKD. CDR3 length: 13 residues. Here the CDR3 DNA reads TGTGCCATCATGAGAGGTGGGGGGGTTGGCTACACCTTC. Translation: CAIMRGGGVGYTF.

CDR3 in DNA: TGTGCCAGTAGTATAATTAGCAGCAACAATGAGCAGTTCTTC. Translated: CASSIISSNNEQFF. This chain links TRBV19 with TRBJ2-1; D uncertain. The CDR3 runs 14 residues. Germline CDR1 reads LNHDA; CDR2 reads SQIVND (reference sequence). The germline V and J ends were trimmed by 2 bases and 5 bases, with 10 bases remaining between them.

The J gene is TRBJ2-3, the V gene TRBV7-2; TRBD1 agrees at 7 bases. J lost 6 bases, V lost 8 bases, and 8 bases had no gene match. The CDR3 totals 13 residues. Germline CDR1 and CDR2: SGHTA and FQGNSA. The CDR3 DNA is TGTGCCAGCGAGGGGGCAACAGGGGATACGCAGTATTTT. Translated: CASEGATGDTQYF.

The rearrangement joins TRBV6-2 or TRBV6-3 to TRBJ2-7; TRBD1 might be the D (5 bases). CDR1 MNHEY and CDR2 SVGEGT come from the germline V gene. CDR3 length: 15 residues. V lost 2 bases and J lost 2, with 13 bases in between. CDR3 sequence reads: CASSYRGGRTYEQYF. DNA for the CDR3: TGTGCCAGCAGTTACAGGGGTGGACGAACCTACGAGCAGTACTTC.

This clone turned up a few times. The rearrangement uses TRBV7-2 and TRBJ2-7; no clear D gene. This CDR3 comprises 13 residues. Per the germline V gene, CDR1 is SGHTA and CDR2 is FQGNSA. Trimming cost V 1 base and J 3 bases, with 7 bases left between them. For the CDR3, the DNA is TGTGCCAGCAGCTTAGTACCCGGCTACGAGCAGTACTTC. Translated: CASSLVPGYEQYF.

V usage is TRBV18 and J usage is TRBJ1-1; a possible D gene is TRBD1 (6 bases). Trimming took off 0 bases at V and 0 bases at J, with 11 bases between the two ends. This CDR3 has 16 amino acids. Per the germline V gene, CDR1 is KGHSH and CDR2 is LQKENI. The CDR3 DNA sequence: TGTGCCAGCTCACCACCGAGGGGGACTATGAACACTGAAGCTTTCTTT. This translates into CASSPPRGTMNTEAFF.

The DNA for the CDR3 is TGTGCCTGGAGTTTGGCCAGGGTCTATGGCTACACCTTC. It translates to CAWSLARVYGYTF. The chain uses TRBV30 and TRBJ1-2; a possible D gene is TRBD1 (5 bases). This CDR3 has 13 amino acids. With 2 bases removed from V and 4 bases from J, the gap between germline ends came to 11 bases. Germline CDR1 reads GTSNPN; CDR2 reads SVGIG (reference sequence).